One sample yielded the 28 T cell receptor beta chains listed below, sequenced in a study of identifying expanded T cells in peripheral blood. The method was immunoSEQ multiplex PCR; TCRdb's version includes in-frame clones alone and lacks a portion of them. Of fewer than 55,000 clones in the sample, approximately 82% were seen once. What was sequenced was blood. These receptors all stem from a person between 18 and 69 years old in good health.

Only a few counts were recorded for this clone. The rearrangement uses TRBV19 and TRBJ2-6; 10 bases fit TRBD1. This CDR3 has 19 amino acids. Germline CDR1 is LNHDA and CDR2 is SQIVND (reference sequence). J lost 2 bases, V lost 4 bases, and 11 bases had no gene match. CDR3 region: CASSRSPRDRGPGANVLTF. CDR3 DNA: TGTGCCAGTAGTAGATCCCCCCGGGACAGGGGTCCTGGGGCCAACGTCCTGACTTTC.

The chain is built from TRBV5-6 and TRBJ2-1, with a possible D match to TRBD2 (5 bases). With 3 bases removed from V and 8 bases from J, the gap between germline ends came to 21 bases. CDR3 length: 16 amino acids. Germline CDR1 reads SGHDT; CDR2 reads YYEEEE. The CDR3 bases are TGTGCCAGCAGCTCTACTCGAGAAGGAGGTTGGGATGAGCAGTTCTTC. It codes for CASSSTREGGWDEQFF.

The V gene is TRBV30, the J gene TRBJ1-4, with a weak D call TRBD1 (5 bases). V lost 3 bases and J 0 bases, leaving 11 bases between the germline ends. Germline values: CDR1 GTSNPN, CDR2 SVGIG (reference sequence). This CDR3 comprises 15 residues. CDR3 amino acids: CAWRERGATNEKLFF. The CDR3 DNA follows: TGTGCCTGGAGAGAAAGGGGAGCAACTAATGAAAAACTGTTTTTT.

The chain combines TRBV6-5 with TRBJ2-4; D is possibly TRBD1 (7 bases). Germline values: CDR1 MNHEY, CDR2 SVGAGI. V lost 0 bases, J lost 3 bases, and 12 bases lay in between. CDR3 length: 16 residues. The CDR3 loop is CASSYSRGRDKNIQYF. The CDR3 bases are TGTGCCAGCAGTTACTCGAGGGGGCGGGACAAAAACATTCAGTACTTC.

The chain is built from TRBV14 and TRBJ2-4, with D tentatively TRBD1 (5 bases). This CDR3 comprises 14 residues. With 5 bases removed from V and 6 bases from J, the gap between germline ends came to 14 bases. CDR1 is SGHDN, CDR2 FVKESK, per germline. CDR3 sequence reads: CASSFNDRINIQYF. Written as DNA, the CDR3 is TGTGCCAGCAGCTTCAACGACAGAATAAACATTCAGTACTTC.

This chain joins TRBV5-5 and TRBJ2-7; no firm D call. The length of the CDR3 is 12 residues. Trimming took off 2 bases at V and 5 bases at J, with 8 bases between the two ends. The germline CDR1 and CDR2 sequences are SGHKS and YYEKEE (reference sequence). CDR3 residues: CASSFNRDEQYV. The CDR3 region has the DNA TGTGCCAGCAGCTTTAACCGCGACGAGCAGTACGTC.

The rearrangement joins TRBV9 to TRBJ2-1; tentative D call: TRBD2 (6 bases). Per the germline V gene, CDR1 is SGDLS and CDR2 is YYNGEE. V was pared by 0 bases and J by 4 bases, with 11 bases between. The CDR3 consists of 15 residues. The CDR3, as DNA: TGTGCCAGCAGCGTAGATGGGGGGATATACAATGAGCAGTTCTTC. Protein sequence: CASSVDGGIYNEQFF.

The J gene is TRBJ2-3, the V gene TRBV5-1, with D possibly TRBD1 on 6 matching bases. V was trimmed by 3 bases and J by 0 bases, leaving 11 bases between them. CDR1 and CDR2 (germline): SGHRS, YFSETQ. There are 15 residues in the CDR3. Here the CDR3 DNA reads TGCGCCAGCAGCTCCAGGGGCCCTAGCACAGATACGCAGTATTTT. It translates to CASSSRGPSTDTQYF.

The chain has TRBV18 and TRBJ2-1; a weak D match, TRBD2 (6 bases). V lost 3 bases and J 4 bases, leaving 13 bases between the germline ends. The CDR3 runs 15 residues. Germline CDR1 and CDR2: KGHSH and LQKENI. CDR3 residues: CASSPSGARYNEQFF. CDR3 bases: TGTGCCAGCTCACCTAGCGGAGCCAGATACAATGAGCAGTTCTTC.

This chain links TRBV11-2 with TRBJ2-2, with D perhaps TRBD2 (6 bases). CDR3 length: 14 residues. Trimming removed 4 bases from V and 6 bases from J, with 12 bases in between. CDR1 is SGHAT and CDR2 is FQNNGV in the germline V gene. This chain's CDR3 is CASSSLAPAGELFF. In nucleotides, the CDR3 is TGTGCCAGCAGCTCACTAGCACCGGCCGGGGAGCTGTTTTTT.

This clone has more than one count but fewer than ten. The chain employs TRBV7-9 and TRBJ1-2, with D possibly being TRBD1 (6 bases). This CDR3 has 13 residues. The V gene's germline CDR1 is SEHNR and CDR2 FQNEAQ (reference sequence). Trimming removed 5 bases from V and 4 bases from J, with 11 bases in between. The chain's CDR3 is CASSPQGGYGYTF. The CDR3 DNA sequence: TGTGCCAGCAGCCCACAGGGAGGCTATGGCTACACCTTC. Using reference TRBV7-9 and TRBJ1-2 for the parts outside the CDR3, the full variable domain is DTGVSQNPRHKITKRGQNVTFRCDPISEHNRLYWYRQTLGQGPEFLTYFQNEAQLEKSRLLSDRFSAERPKGSFSTLEIQRTEQGDSAMYLCASSPQGGYGYTFGSGTRLTVV.

The chain joins TRBV11-2 to TRBJ1-3; a possible D gene is TRBD1 (5 bases). Germline values: CDR1 SGHAT, CDR2 FQNNGV. This CDR3 comprises 16 residues. V dropped 4 bases and J dropped 2 bases, with 15 bases sitting between them. CDR3 DNA sequence: TGTGCCAGCAGCTCATCGGAGGGGATTACTGGAAACACCATATATTTT. Protein sequence: CASSSSEGITGNTIYF.

This chain connects TRBV30 to TRBJ1-4, with D possibly being TRBD1 (5 bases). The CDR3 is made up of 14 amino acids. Between the trimmed V and J ends, which lost 1 base and 0 bases, there was a span of 6 bases. Germline CDR1 is GTSNPN and CDR2 is SVGIG (reference sequence). This CDR3 reads CAWSAQATNEKLFF. The DNA of the CDR3 is TGTGCCTGGAGTGCACAGGCAACTAATGAAAAACTGTTTTTT.

V and J are TRBV28 and TRBJ2-1, with TRBD1 matching 9 bases. V dropped 6 bases and J dropped 5; count of bases not matched to a gene: 11. This CDR3 region has 16 residues. Germline V gene lookup returns CDR1 MDHEN and CDR2 SYDVKM. In DNA, the CDR3 is TGTGCCAGCAGGGGACCCGGGACAGGGACCAACAATGAGCAGTTCTTC. Translation: CASRGPGTGTNNEQFF.

The CDR3 loop is CASSLGGGLTDTQYF. As DNA, the CDR3 is TGTGCCAGCAGCTTGGGGGGGGGACTTACAGATACGCAGTATTTT. The chain has TRBV11-2 and TRBJ2-3; 7 bases fit TRBD2. CDR3 size: 15 residues. The V gene end was trimmed by 3 bases and the J gene end by 3 bases; junction bases not matched to a gene: 6. Germline CDR1 is SGHAT and CDR2 is FQNNGV.

V and J are TRBV7-2 and TRBJ2-5; 8 bases align to TRBD2. Germline V CDR1 and CDR2: SGHTA, FQGNSA. J lost 4 bases, V lost 2 bases, and 15 bases had no gene match. The CDR3 runs 18 residues. CDR3 sequence: CASSLWGPSAGVGETQYF. The CDR3 DNA follows: TGTGCCAGCAGCTTATGGGGCCCGTCAGCGGGAGTGGGAGAGACCCAGTACTTC.

The chain carries TRBV30 and TRBJ2-7; D may correspond to TRBD1 or TRBD2 (6 bases each). The CDR3 runs 14 residues. Germline loops: CDR1 GTSNPN, CDR2 SVGIG (reference sequence). Trimming took 0 bases from V and 2 from J, leaving 11 bases between them. As DNA, the CDR3 is TGTGCCTGGAGTGTTGGGGGGCCCGCCTACGAGCAGTACTTC. This gives the protein CAWSVGGPAYEQYF.

V is TRBV5-1 and J is TRBJ1-2; 11 bases align to TRBD1. This CDR3 has 16 residues. Germline V lookup: CDR1 SGHRS, CDR2 YFSETQ. The V and J ends lost 4 bases and 4 bases, in that order; junction bases with no gene match: 9. The chain's CDR3 is CASSGGQGASLYGYTF. CDR3 coding DNA: TGCGCCAGCAGCGGCGGACAGGGGGCTAGCCTCTATGGCTACACCTTC.

About this clone: This specimen includes other DNA sequences encoding the same CDR3. The gene calls are TRBV18 and TRBJ2-5, with a tentative D call TRBD2 (5 bases). The CDR3 runs 13 residues. CDR1 KGHSH and CDR2 LQKENI come from the germline V gene. V lost 1 base, J lost 4 bases, and 7 bases lay in between. CDR3 residues: CASSPRGRETQYF. The CDR3 DNA follows: TGTGCCAGCTCACCACGAGGGCGAGAGACCCAGTACTTC.

CDR3 nucleotide sequence: TGTGCCAGCAGCTCCCGGGACCTAGGCATCGACTATGGCTACACCTTC. Its translation is CASSSRDLGIDYGYTF. The rearrangement joins TRBV5-8 to TRBJ1-2; a weak D match, TRBD1 (5 bases). Germline CDR1 is SGHTS and CDR2 is YDEGEE. The CDR3 spans 16 residues. Trimming left V 3 bases short and J 3 bases short, with 18 bases between. The variable domain in full, with the rest retrieved from reference TRBV5-8 and TRBJ1-2, is EAGVTQSPTHLIKTRGQQATLRCSPISGHTSVYWYQQALGLGLQFLLWYDEGEERNRGNFPPRFSGRQFPNYSSELNVNALELEDSALYLCASSSRDLGIDYGYTFGSGTRLTVV.

V is TRBV11-3 and J is TRBJ2-1; D not certain. V lost 9 bases to trimming and J lost 0 bases, with 12 bases between them. The germline V gene encodes CDR1 SGHNT and CDR2 YENEEA. The CDR3 extends over 14 amino acids. The CDR3 loop reads CASSFPSSYNEQFF. The CDR3 DNA reads TGTGCCAGTTCGTTTCCGAGCTCCTACAATGAGCAGTTCTTC.

This clone was counted between two and nine times. The chain has TRBV30 and TRBJ1-2; 8 bases match TRBD1. Germline trimming cut 1 base from V and 3 bases from J; bases unmatched to any gene: 4. Germline CDR1 is GTSNPN and CDR2 is SVGIG (reference sequence). The CDR3 sequence is 14 residues long. The CDR3 here is CAWSDGQGYYGYTF. CDR3 DNA sequence: TGTGCCTGGAGTGATGGACAGGGTTACTATGGCTACACCTTC.

The chain couples TRBV19 to TRBJ1-1; the D is unclear. This CDR3 comprises 16 residues. Germline V lookup: CDR1 LNHDA, CDR2 SQIVND (reference sequence). V was pared by 5 bases and J by 2 bases, with 18 bases between. CDR3 bases: TGTGCCAGTAGTGCCAAAATGTTGCAGGCCAACACTGAAGCTTTCTTT. This gives the protein CASSAKMLQANTEAFF.

The rearrangement uses TRBV7-8 and TRBJ2-5; maybe TRBD2 (7 bases). The CDR3 is made up of 16 amino acids. CDR1 is SGHVS, CDR2 FQNEAQ, per germline. The V end was cut by 5 bases, the J end by 5 bases, with 21 bases between. The CDR3 bases are TGTGCCAGCAGCGCCCTGGTGGGGGGGCCAACGGAGACCCAGTACTTC. Residues: CASSALVGGPTETQYF.

The gene calls are TRBV25-1 and TRBJ1-4, with D possibly being TRBD1 (5 bases). CDR3 length equals 14 residues. Germline V CDR1 and CDR2: MGHDK, SYGVNS. V lost 6 bases and J 8 bases, leaving 16 bases between the germline ends. CDR3 coding DNA: TGTGCCAGCAGCGCAACTAGAGGGGCCGAAAAACTGTTTTTT. Translation gives CASSATRGAEKLFF. Variable domain in full (rest from reference TRBV25-1 and TRBJ1-4): EADIYQTPRYLVIGTGKKITLECSQTMGHDKMYWYQQDPGMELHLIHYSYGVNSTEKGDLSSESTVSRIRTEHFPLTLESARPSHTSQYLCASSATRGAEKLFFGSGTQLSVL.

V and J are TRBV19 and TRBJ1-5, with D hard to call. This CDR3 comprises 13 residues. CDR1 and CDR2 (germline): LNHDA, SQIVND (reference sequence). With 2 bases removed from V and 8 bases from J, the gap between germline ends came to 10 bases. The CDR3 DNA sequence: TGTGCCAGTAGTATAATGGCGGAGAAGCCCCAGCATTTT. This gives the protein CASSIMAEKPQHF.

The V gene is TRBV2, the J gene TRBJ2-6; D assignment may be TRBD1 or TRBD2 (5 bases each). CDR1 and CDR2 (germline): SNHLY, FYNNEI. Trimming took off 6 bases at V and 0 bases at J, with 15 bases between the two ends. This CDR3 comprises 17 residues. DNA for the CDR3: TGTGCCAGCAGCTATGGGACGGCGAGCTCTGGGGCCAACGTCCTGACTTTC. It codes for CASSYGTASSGANVLTF.

The chain links TRBV10-3 to TRBJ1-1, with D possibly being TRBD1 (5 bases). The CDR3 is 12 residues long. Trimming took off 10 bases at V and 0 bases at J, with 9 bases between the two ends. Germline loops: CDR1 ENHRY, CDR2 SYGVKD. The CDR3 nucleotides are TGTGCCACCCAGGGAATGAACACTGAAGCTTTCTTT. It is translated as CATQGMNTEAFF.